These T cell receptor beta chains were read from a single sample in a study of cytomegalovirus exposure and HLA in healthy donors. Assay: immunoSEQ multiplex PCR; the TCRdb copy retains only in-frame clones and omits some. The repertoire includes some 130,000 clones, about 80% of them detected once, and 2% to 2.5% sits in the top ten. The source material was PBMCs. The receptors originated from a man younger than 35 in good health and CMV-seronegative. Both conserved end residues are part of each CDR3.

j_call v_call cdr3_aa
TRBJ2-1 TRBV19 CASSGQGLAGNPYNEQFF
TRBJ2-3 TRBV29-1 CSVEGETNTQYF
TRBJ1-2 TRBV18 CASSPPILGHRGASVNYGYTF
TRBJ2-7 TRBV4-3 CASSQGVVWRESPSYEQYF
TRBJ2-1 TRBV7-3 CASSLTVTGRAGDEQFF
TRBJ1-5 TRBV19 CASSMGQFNQPQHF
TRBJ2-5 TRBV15 CATSGGRTGGSWETQYF
TRBJ2-3 TRBV2 CASKLRGGTDTQYF
TRBJ1-2 TRBV6-5 CASSYAGTGGVFGYTF
TRBJ1-2 TRBV18 CASSPQDRVEGYTF
TRBJ1-1 TRBV27 CASSPRTVMNTEAFF
TRBJ1-2 TRBV6-1 CASVLDPGVGYTF
TRBJ2-2 TRBV7-6 CASSSVLAGAGELFF
TRBJ2-7 TRBV6-1 CASSGSGQYF
TRBJ1-2 TRBV29-1 CSAEDRDVYGYTF
TRBJ2-7 TRBV6-5 CASRGDRGVSGEQYF
TRBJ1-5 TRBV5-6 CASSLFTVNQPQHF
TRBJ2-2 TRBV27 CASSSPPGLATGELFF
TRBJ1-1 TRBV10-2 CASSEPWTGNTEAFF
TRBJ2-1 TRBV9 CASSVGMGPSDEQFF
TRBJ2-1 TRBV6-5 CASSYPGPSGNNEQFF
TRBJ1-5 TRBV5-6 CASSLARDYSNQPQHF
TRBJ1-5 TRBV30 CAWSPPPGVHQPQHF
TRBJ2-5 TRBV6-1 CASSEGGAGAQETQYF
TRBJ2-5 TRBV7-3 CASSSGQGRETQYF
TRBJ2-1 TRBV9 CASSVQGGRSNEQFF
TRBJ2-2 TRBV11-3 CASSLDDGRAVPGELFF
TRBJ1-1 TRBV6-6 CASSDRFEAFF
TRBJ2-6 TRBV2 CASSAPLGGANVLTF
TRBJ2-3 TRBV27 CASSLSSGPGTDTQYF
TRBJ2-2 TRBV5-1 CASSVLAGRTGELFF
TRBJ2-1 TRBV5-4 CASSHQGKTNNEQFF
TRBJ2-5 TRBV7-9 CASSLTSGSLETQYF
TRBJ2-1 TRBV9 CASSAYGNEQFF
TRBJ2-3 TRBV10-2 CASSARARGEDTQYF
TRBJ1-6 TRBV5-1 CASSNQGGQRGSPLHF
TRBJ2-3 TRBV19 CASSILRDRLTDTQYF
TRBJ2-7 TRBV11-1 CASSTRKGEQYF
TRBJ1-5 TRBV2 CASSLREGNQPQHF
TRBJ2-2 TRBV28 CASSYNAGELFF
TRBJ2-1 TRBV9 CASSVVPLAGSLGNEQFF
TRBJ2-1 TRBV7-3 CASSSGGYNEQFF
TRBJ2-3 TRBV6-1 CASSEGRWGADTQYF
TRBJ1-2 TRBV9 CASSVGGAGYTF
TRBJ2-2 TRBV7-2 CASRTPAGTGELFF
TRBJ1-5 TRBV15 CATSKDRGRVGNQPQHF
TRBJ2-1 TRBV5-4 CASSSTLLAGVEQFF
TRBJ2-3 TRBV7-2 CASSRGKATFSTDTQYF
TRBJ2-1 TRBV14 CASSQVRTSGSVEQFF
TRBJ2-2 TRBV4-1 CASSYNRQGGLFF
TRBJ2-7 TRBV11-2 CASRSVGLLKREQYF
TRBJ2-5 TRBV5-1 CASSIRQGKETQYF
TRBJ2-4 TRBV19 CASSRLAGGPRDIQYF
TRBJ1-1 TRBV5-1 CASGKGTDNTEAFF
TRBJ2-2 TRBV2 CASSRQGLGNTGELFF
TRBJ1-2 TRBV13 CASSLTGGNYGYTF
TRBJ1-2 TRBV29-1 CSVEGGTAPFNYGYTF